This T cell receptor beta chain was captured by sequencing in a study of shared clonotypes between healthy human individuals. This CDR3 comprises 15 residues. V trimming: 6 bases; J trimming: 3 bases; junction bases outside the gene matches: 5. Germline V gives CDR1 MNHNS, CDR2 SASEGT. TCRdb's copy holds only in-frame clones and misses some; the assay was immunoSEQ multiplex PCR. The sample shows a few million clones, 90% to 95% of them seen only once. This sequence joins TRBV6-1 and TRBJ2-7; 13 bases are shared with TRBD2. The origin of this receptor is a man aged 18 to 30 in good health. Sequenced material: naive CD4+ T cells sorted from blood. Subset described: CD45RA+ positively selected. CDR3 sequence (DNA): TGTGCCAGCAGCGAGGGACTAGCGGGACTCTACGAGCAGTACTTC. Translated: CASSEGLAGLYEQYF.